Shown below are 10 T cell receptor beta chains from a single sample sequenced in a study of spatial heterogeneity in lung cancer. TCRdb re-derived calls from the 5' RACE reads in MiXCR, one entry per CDR3 protein. The sample includes just under 95,000 distinct CDR3 sequences, approximately 12% of them seen just once. Time point specified: sample taken at primary tumor resection. Sample: PBMCs, taken at surgery. These receptors were taken from a male donor with early-stage non-small cell lung cancer.

This clonotype was observed a few times. The CDR3 is CASSFRGAGTEAFF. CDR3 DNA sequence: TGTGCCAGCAGCTTCAGGGGAGCCGGCACTGAAGCTTTCTTT. This rearrangement joins TRBV7-9 to TRBJ1-1, with D tentatively TRBD1 (6 bases). CDR1 is SEHNR and CDR2 is FQNEAQ in the germline V gene (reference sequence). Trimming shortened V by 3 bases and J by 4 bases, and 12 bases separated the two germline ends. The CDR3 has 14 residues.

This clonotype appeared a few times. The chain couples TRBV6-2 or TRBV6-3 to TRBJ1-5; D is uncertain. Trimming stripped 6 bases from V and 4 bases from J, with 7 bases between. Looked up from germline, CDR1 is MNHEY and CDR2 is SVGEGT. The CDR3 covers 12 residues. The CDR3 coding sequence is TGTGCCAGCAGAACAGTTAATCAGCCCCAGCATTTT. Residues: CASRTVNQPQHF.

The sample holds many counts of this clonotype. The chain links TRBV24-1 to TRBJ2-1; TRBD1 matches 9 bases. Germline V gene sequence: CDR1 KGHDR, CDR2 SFDVKD. The CDR3 runs 16 residues. Trimming cost V 1 base and J 6 bases; bases outside gene matches: 6. Here the CDR3 reads CATSDLGQGTPNEQFF. CDR3 in DNA: TGTGCCACCAGTGATTTAGGACAGGGGACACCCAATGAGCAGTTCTTC.

The V gene is TRBV10-2, the J gene TRBJ1-6; D perhaps matches TRBD1 (6 bases). The CDR3 loop spans 15 amino acids. The V end was cut by 6 bases, the J end by 7 bases, with 16 bases between. The germline CDR1 and CDR2 sequences are WSHSY and SAAADI. CDR3 nucleotides: TGCGCCAGCAGGGACAGCCCAGGGTCGAATTCACCCCTCCACTTT. This sequence encodes CASRDSPGSNSPLHF.

The rearrangement joins TRBV27 to TRBJ1-4; TRBD1 matches 7 bases. The germline gives CDR1 MNHEY, CDR2 SMNVEV (reference sequence). With V trimmed by 5 bases and J by 7 bases, 13 bases remained unmatched. The CDR3 consists of 16 residues. The DNA for the CDR3 is TGTGCCAGCAGTCTTTACCCACAGGGGTCAAGTGAAAAACTGTTTTTT. It specifies CASSLYPQGSSEKLFF. The full variable domain, in which reference TRBV27 and TRBJ1-4 provide the parts outside the CDR3, is EAQVTQNPRYLITVTGKKLTVTCSQNMNHEYMSWYRQDPGLGLRQIYYSMNVEVTDKGDVPEGYKVSRKEKRNFPLILESPSPNQTSLYFCASSLYPQGSSEKLFFGSGTQLSVL.

Only a few counts were recorded for this clonotype. This chain connects TRBV20-1 to TRBJ2-7; 8 bases line up with TRBD2. The CDR3 is 12 residues long. In germline, CDR1 is DFQATT, CDR2 SNEGSKA (reference sequence). V was pared by 0 bases and J by 6 bases, with 1 base of the junction left unmatched. CDR3 sequence (DNA): TGCAGTGCTAGAGATGCGGGGGGCGAGCAGTACTTC. Its protein is CSARDAGGEQYF.

The rearrangement links TRBV5-1 to TRBJ1-1; 9 bases line up with TRBD1. This CDR3 has 18 amino acids. Germline values: CDR1 SGHRS, CDR2 YFSETQ. The junction had 12 bases not matched to a gene; V was cut back by 2 bases and J by 1 base. The CDR3 DNA follows: TGCGCCAGCAGCTTCGATCCGGGACAGGGACTTGGGAACACTGAAGCTTTCTTT. The encoded protein is CASSFDPGQGLGNTEAFF.

This clonotype has a handful of counts. This chain links TRBV12-3 or TRBV12-4 with TRBJ2-1, with D possibly matching TRBD2 (5 bases). This CDR3 is built from 13 residues. The ends were cut back, 6 bases at V and 9 bases at J, with 15 bases in the middle. The CDR3 loop is CASSQAVEGEQFF. The CDR3 region has the DNA TGTGCCAGCAGCCAGGCAGTAGAGGGTGAGCAGTTCTTC.

This clonotype has more than one count but fewer than ten. This chain uses TRBV7-3 with TRBJ2-6; D ambiguous. V lost 3 bases and J 3 bases, leaving 9 bases between the germline ends. This CDR3 has 15 residues. CDR1 and CDR2 from the germline V gene are SGHTA and FQGTGA. CDR3 region: CASSFFVGGANVLTF. The CDR3, as DNA: TGTGCCAGCAGCTTCTTCGTGGGTGGGGCCAACGTCCTGACTTTC. Using reference TRBV7-3 and TRBJ2-6 for the parts outside the CDR3, the full variable domain is GAGVSQTPSNKVTEKGKYVELRCDPISGHTALYWYRQSLGQGPEFLIYFQGTGAADDSGLPNDRFFAVRPEGSVSTLKIQRTERGDSAVYLCASSFFVGGANVLTFGAGSRLTVL.

A few counts support this clonotype. The chain employs TRBV7-2 and TRBJ2-4; no definite D call. V shed 3 bases and J shed 15 bases, with 9 bases lying between them. The germline V gene encodes CDR1 SGHTA and CDR2 FQGNSA. This CDR3 has 10 amino acids. In nucleotides, the CDR3 is TGTGCCAGCAGCTTCCACAGTCTGTACTTC. It translates to CASSFHSLYF.